These 8 T cell receptor beta chains were sequenced from one sample in a study of shared clonotypes between healthy human individuals. Some clones are missing from TCRdb's copy, which holds only in-frame ones; the method was immunoSEQ multiplex PCR. This table holds about 2.2 million clones, about 92% found once. Cells designated naive CD8 were CD45RO-negative and were positively selected for CCR7, with terminally differentiated effector memory CD45RA+ cells excluded. Sequenced input: naive CD8+ T cells from PBMCs. These receptors were obtained from a man aged 18 to 35 in good health. Some clones in this sample may be carry-over from other donors' samples.

This clone was found once. The chain employs TRBV7-9 and TRBJ2-1, with D possibly matching TRBD1 (6 bases). Germline V CDR1 and CDR2: SEHNR, FQNEAQ (reference sequence). There are 16 residues in the CDR3. The V end was cut by 6 bases, the J end by 0 bases, with 15 bases between. CDR3 residues: CASRLQGRSSYNEQFF. The CDR3 DNA follows: TGTGCCAGCAGGTTACAGGGTCGGAGCTCCTACAATGAGCAGTTCTTC.

About this clone: Additional DNA sequences in this sample encode the identical CDR3. The chain recombines TRBV27 with TRBJ2-7; D assignment may be TRBD1 or TRBD2 (5 bases each). Germline CDR1 MNHEY, CDR2 SMNVEV (reference sequence). The V gene lost 3 bases and the J gene lost 4 bases, with 13 bases spanning the gap. This CDR3 region has 14 residues. CDR3 residues: CASSLTGTPYEQYF. CDR3 nucleotide sequence: TGTGCCAGCAGTTTGACCGGGACCCCTTACGAGCAGTACTTC.

CDR3 protein: CASSSEIDEQYF. As DNA, the CDR3 is TGTGCCAGCAGCTCGGAAATAGACGAGCAGTACTTC. This chain links TRBV7-9 with TRBJ2-7; D gene unclear. Trimming pared 4 bases from V and 5 bases from J, leaving 9 bases between. Germline-derived CDR1 and CDR2 are SEHNR and FQNEAQ (reference sequence). CDR3 size: 12 residues.

The chain links TRBV4-1 to TRBJ2-7; D is possibly TRBD1 (5 bases). V lost 0 bases to trimming and J lost 3 bases, with 15 bases between them. The CDR3 spans 16 residues. Germline CDR1 MGHRA, CDR2 YSYEKL. CDR3 in amino acids: CASSQDRQGSLYEQYF. CDR3 nucleotide sequence: TGCGCCAGCAGCCAAGATCGGCAGGGAAGCCTCTACGAGCAGTACTTC.

V gene TRBV4-3 combines with J gene TRBJ2-1; 8 positions agree with TRBD2. CDR1 is LGHNA and CDR2 is YSLEER in the germline V gene. The trim removed 0 bases at V and 5 bases at J, leaving 6 bases unmatched. This CDR3 has 16 residues. The CDR3 sequence: CASSQDLLAVNNEQFF. The CDR3 DNA sequence: TGCGCCAGCAGCCAAGATCTACTAGCGGTAAACAATGAGCAGTTCTTC.

Note on this clone: The same CDR3 is also encoded by other DNA sequences in this sample. This chain uses TRBV29-1 with TRBJ1-2, with 9 positions matching TRBD1. Per germline, CDR1 SQVTM and CDR2 ANQGSEA. The CDR3 length is 12 residues. Germline trimming cut 3 bases from V and 6 bases from J; bases unmatched to any gene: 2. The CDR3 nucleotides are TGCAGCGTTGAGGGACAGGGCCATGGCTACACCTTC. As protein: CSVEGQGHGYTF.

J is TRBJ2-2 and V is TRBV4-1, with 10 bases aligning to TRBD1. The CDR3 covers 20 residues. Germline CDR1 is MGHRA and CDR2 is YSYEKL. The ends lost 5 bases at V and 4 bases at J; junction bases unmatched: 19. The CDR3 DNA follows: TGCGCCAGCAGCTTCTTTCCCGGGACAGGGGCAAACCTGGGCACCGGGGAGCTGTTTTTT. Translated: CASSFFPGTGANLGTGELFF.

The J gene is TRBJ2-3, the V gene TRBV30; TRBD1 matches at 7 bases. The junction had 7 bases not matched to a gene; V was cut back by 0 bases and J by 4 bases. The CDR3 length is 15 residues. Germline V gene sequence: CDR1 GTSNPN, CDR2 SVGIG (reference sequence). This CDR3 is CAWSVRQGRSDTQYF. CDR3 bases: TGTGCCTGGAGTGTACGACAGGGAAGGTCAGATACGCAGTATTTT.